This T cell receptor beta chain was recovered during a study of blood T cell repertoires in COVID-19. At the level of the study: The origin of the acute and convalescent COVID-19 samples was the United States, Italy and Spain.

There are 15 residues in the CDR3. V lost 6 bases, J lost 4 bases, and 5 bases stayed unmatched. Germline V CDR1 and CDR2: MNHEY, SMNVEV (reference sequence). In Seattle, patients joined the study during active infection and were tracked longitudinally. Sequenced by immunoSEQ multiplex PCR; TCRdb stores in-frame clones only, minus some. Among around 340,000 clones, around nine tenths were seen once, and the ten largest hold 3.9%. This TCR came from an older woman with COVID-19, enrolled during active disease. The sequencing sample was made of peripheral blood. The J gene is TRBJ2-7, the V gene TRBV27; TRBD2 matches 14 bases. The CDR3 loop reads CASSDGLAGGYEQYF. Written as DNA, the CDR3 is TGTGCCAGCAGCGACGGACTAGCGGGGGGTTACGAGCAGTACTTC.